This TCR beta chain was identified in a study of blood T cell repertoires in COVID-19. Looking at the study overall: Sources were T cells, B-cell-depleted T cells, or PBMCs; the material itself was cDNA or gDNA.

As originally analysed: Reference gene primers were amplified, and this amplification served to estimate nucleated cell counts. Sequencing used immunoSEQ multiplex PCR; TCRdb keeps in-frame clones, though not all of them. V and J calls and clone size are copied from that table; D and trimming were computed from the DNA. Of 400,000 to 500,000 clones listed, roughly 84% are singletons. Trimming took off 0 bases at V and 0 bases at J, with 11 bases between the two ends. Germline CDR1 and CDR2: LGHNA and YNFKEQ. The CDR3 extends over 16 amino acids. In terms of age and location, participants ranged from roughly 18 to 90 years and lived in approximately 26 US areas. In the 2 weeks before study entry, exposed participants met a COVID-19 case, which was PCR-confirmed or clinician-diagnosed.

This clonotype originated in a woman between 18 and 29 years old who had been exposed to COVID-19. The gene calls are TRBV4-2 and TRBJ1-1, with a tentative D call TRBD1 (5 bases). Source material: PBMCs or T cells enriched from blood (not recorded which). The CDR3 DNA is TGTGCCAGCAGCCAAGATGATGACAGTCTGAACACTGAAGCTTTCTTT. Translated: CASSQDDDSLNTEAFF.